This T cell receptor (beta chain) is from a study of blood T cell dynamics during melanoma immunotherapy. Study overall: Patients with metastatic melanoma got pembrolizumab or nivolumab-ipilimumab as first-line care. Study observations and caveats: Disease-control patients' PBMC repertoires became either more clonal or more diverse at W3.

Data came from immunoSEQ multiplex PCR; TCRdb stores just in-frame clones and leaves some out. Counted here are approximately 14,000 clones, 70% to 90% occurring once; the ten biggest clones make up less than 6%. The CDR3 covers 15 residues. From germline, CDR1 is SGHNT and CDR2 YYREEE (reference sequence). V was clipped by 4 bases and J by 4 bases, with 18 bases between them. Points on this clone: The antigen remains undetermined.

The time point denotes: week 3, after first cycle of checkpoint inhibitor. One draw preceded checkpoint blockade; another followed its first cycle at week 3. No patient had earlier systemic cancer treatment, concurrent immunosuppressants, or another active cancer. The chain has TRBV5-4 and TRBJ2-7, with D hard to call. The clonotype originates from a human donor with melanoma. The starting material was blood, obtained from a patient treated with checkpoint blockade. CDR3 protein: CASSPSGDPDYEQYF. The CDR3 DNA follows: TGTGCCAGCAGCCCGTCGGGCGATCCCGATTACGAGCAGTACTTC. Filled out from reference TRBV5-4 and TRBJ2-7, the complete variable domain reads ETGVTQSPTHLIKTRGQQVTLRCSSQSGHNTVSWYQQALGQGPQFIFQYYREEENGRGNFPPRFSGLQFPNYSSELNVNALELDDSALYLCASSPSGDPDYEQYFGPGTRLTVT.